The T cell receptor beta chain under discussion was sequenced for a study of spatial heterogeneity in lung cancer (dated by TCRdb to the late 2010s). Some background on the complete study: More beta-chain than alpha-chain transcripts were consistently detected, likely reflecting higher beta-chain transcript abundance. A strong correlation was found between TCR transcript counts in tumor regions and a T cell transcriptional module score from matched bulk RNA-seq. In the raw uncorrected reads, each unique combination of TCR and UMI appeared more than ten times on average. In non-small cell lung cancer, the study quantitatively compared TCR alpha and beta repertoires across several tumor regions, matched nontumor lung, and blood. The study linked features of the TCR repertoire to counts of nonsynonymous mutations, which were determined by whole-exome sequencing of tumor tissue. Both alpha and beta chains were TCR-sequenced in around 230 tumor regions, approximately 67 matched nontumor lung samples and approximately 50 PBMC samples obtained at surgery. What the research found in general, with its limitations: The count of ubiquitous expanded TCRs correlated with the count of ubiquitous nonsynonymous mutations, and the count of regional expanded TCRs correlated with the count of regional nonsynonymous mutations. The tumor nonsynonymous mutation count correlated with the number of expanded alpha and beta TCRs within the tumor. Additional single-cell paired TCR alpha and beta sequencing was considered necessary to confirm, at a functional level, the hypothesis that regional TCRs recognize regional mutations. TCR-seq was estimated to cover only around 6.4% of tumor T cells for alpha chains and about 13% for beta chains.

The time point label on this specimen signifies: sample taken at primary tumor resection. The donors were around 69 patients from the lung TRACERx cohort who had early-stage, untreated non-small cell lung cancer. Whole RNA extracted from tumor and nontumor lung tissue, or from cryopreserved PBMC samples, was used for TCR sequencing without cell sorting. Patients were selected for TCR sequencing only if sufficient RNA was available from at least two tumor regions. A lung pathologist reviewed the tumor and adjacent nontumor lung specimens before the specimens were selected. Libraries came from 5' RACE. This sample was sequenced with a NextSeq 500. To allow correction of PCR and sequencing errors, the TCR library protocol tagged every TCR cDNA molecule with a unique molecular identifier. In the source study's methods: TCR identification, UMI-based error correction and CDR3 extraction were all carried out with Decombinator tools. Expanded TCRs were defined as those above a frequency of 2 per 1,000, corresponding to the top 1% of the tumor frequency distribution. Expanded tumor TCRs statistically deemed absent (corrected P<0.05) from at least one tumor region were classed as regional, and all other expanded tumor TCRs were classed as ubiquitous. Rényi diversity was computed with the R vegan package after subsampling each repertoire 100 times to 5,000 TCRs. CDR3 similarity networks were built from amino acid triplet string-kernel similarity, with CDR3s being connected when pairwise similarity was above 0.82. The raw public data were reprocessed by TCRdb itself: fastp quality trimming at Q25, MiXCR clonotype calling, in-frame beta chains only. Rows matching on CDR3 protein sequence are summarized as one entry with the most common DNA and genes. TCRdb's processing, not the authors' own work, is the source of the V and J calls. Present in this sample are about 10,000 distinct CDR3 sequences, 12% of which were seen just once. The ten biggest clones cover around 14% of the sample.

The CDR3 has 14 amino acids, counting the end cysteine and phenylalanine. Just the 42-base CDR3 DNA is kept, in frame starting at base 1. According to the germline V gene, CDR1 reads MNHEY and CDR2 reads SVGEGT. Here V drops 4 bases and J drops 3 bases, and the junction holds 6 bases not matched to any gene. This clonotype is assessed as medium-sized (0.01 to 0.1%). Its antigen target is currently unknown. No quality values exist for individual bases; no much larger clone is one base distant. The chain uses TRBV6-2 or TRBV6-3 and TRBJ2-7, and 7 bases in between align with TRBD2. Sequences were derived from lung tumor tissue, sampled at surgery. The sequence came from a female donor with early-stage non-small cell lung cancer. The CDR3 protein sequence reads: CASSSPSSGYEQYF. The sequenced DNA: TGTGCCAGCAGTTCCCCTTCTAGCGGCTACGAGCAGTACTTC.